These 21 T cell receptor beta chains originate from one sample sequenced in a study of Tregs in tolerant kidney transplant recipients. The protocol was immunoSEQ multiplex PCR, while the TCRdb copy is restricted to in-frame clones and leaves out a portion. Among approximately 98,000 clones listed, around 87% were seen once. The input for sequencing was CD4+ T cells from blood, taken before the transplant. Receptor source: a human donor who received a combined kidney and bone marrow transplant.

The chain employs TRBV21-1 and TRBJ1-5; TRBD1, as called in the table, went unchecked against the DNA. TRBV21-1 corresponds to a pseudogene. CDR3 length: 17 residues. The CDR3 is CASSKAPAGDKGAPQHF. The CDR3 DNA reads as TGTGCCAGCAGCAAAGCGCCGGCAGGGGATAAAGGTGCGCCCCAGCATTTT.

This CDR3 is CASKNGPGQGINSPLHF. The CDR3 DNA reads as TGCGCCAGCAAAAATGGTCCGGGACAGGGGATTAATTCACCCCTCCACTTT. The V call is TRBV10-2, the J call TRBJ1-6, with 10 nucleotides matching TRBD1. This CDR3 comprises 17 residues. Germline V gives CDR1 WSHSY, CDR2 SAAADI. V dropped 7 bases and J dropped 6; count of bases not matched to a gene: 12.

The chain has TRBV15 and TRBJ2-7; TRBD2 might be the D (7 bases). CDR3 length equals 14 residues. From germline, CDR1 is LNHNV and CDR2 YYDKDF (reference sequence). Trimming took 8 bases from V and 7 from J, leaving 21 bases between them. DNA of the CDR3: TGTGCCACCGGCCCGGGGGGCGCCGCGGCGGAGCAGTACTTC. Protein sequence: CATGPGGAAAEQYF.

The chain carries TRBV5-1 and TRBJ2-3, with 7 nucleotides matching TRBD2. V dropped 3 bases and J dropped 1; count of bases not matched to a gene: 11. The germline V gene has CDR1 SGHRS and CDR2 YFSETQ. This CDR3 is 17 amino acids long. The CDR3 DNA follows: TGCGCCAGCAGCTCCTTTACTAGCGCCGGGGGCACAGATACGCAGTATTTT. Protein sequence: CASSSFTSAGGTDTQYF.

This clone was picked up one time. The chain uses TRBV11-2 and TRBJ1-1; 7 bases line up with TRBD1. After removal of 4 bases from V and 5 bases from J, the junction contained 7 bases not matched to a gene. Germline V lookup: CDR1 SGHAT, CDR2 FQNNGV. The CDR3 spans 14 residues. CDR3 region: CASSSTGIGTEAFF. CDR3 nucleotide sequence: TGTGCCAGCAGCTCGACAGGGATAGGGACTGAAGCTTTCTTT.

This chain joins TRBV4-3 and TRBJ2-7, with 11 bases lining up with TRBD2. This CDR3 has 17 residues. V lost 3 bases to trimming and J lost 2 bases; unmatched junction nucleotides: 9. CDR1 LGHNA and CDR2 YSLEER come from the germline V gene. CDR3 nucleotides: TGCGCCAGCAGCCAGGAGCCTAGCGGGAGGATTCCCTACGAGCAGTACTTC. This codes for CASSQEPSGRIPYEQYF.

The CDR3 spells CASSKGLSGGTWGTDTQYF. In DNA form, the CDR3 reads TGTGCCAGCAGCAAAGGTCTTAGCGGGGGGACGTGGGGCACAGATACGCAGTATTTT. The chain recombines TRBV21-1 with TRBJ2-3; the D call TRBD2 from the table was never checked on the DNA. TRBV21-1 is deemed a pseudogene. The CDR3 totals 19 residues.

The CDR3 region has the DNA TGTGCCAGCAGTCAACCGGGACTAGGAGGCTATACGCAGTATTTT. It encodes CASSQPGLGGYTQYF. The V gene is TRBV27, the J gene TRBJ2-3, with 8 bases that match TRBD2. CDR1 and CDR2 (germline): MNHEY, SMNVEV (reference sequence). The CDR3 totals 15 residues. Trimming at V came to 5 bases and at J to 7 bases, leaving 11 bases not matched to a gene.

The rearrangement joins TRBV10-3 to TRBJ2-1, with 7 nucleotides matching TRBD1. The V and J ends lost 2 bases and 7 bases, in that order; junction bases with no gene match: 5. Per germline, CDR1 ENHRY and CDR2 SYGVKD. The length of the CDR3 is 14 residues. CDR3: CAISEEGAENEQFF. CDR3 bases: TGTGCCATCAGTGAGGAGGGGGCGGAGAATGAGCAGTTCTTC.

The chain is built from TRBV5-4 and TRBJ2-7; 7 bases agree with TRBD1. V lost 0 bases and J lost 5; bases outside the gene matches: 2. Germline V CDR1 and CDR2: SGHNT, YYREEE (reference sequence). The CDR3 length is 13 residues. The CDR3 coding sequence is TGTGCCAGCAGCTTGGGACAGGGCGACGAGCAGTACTTC. Protein: CASSLGQGDEQYF.

This chain joins TRBV6-5 and TRBJ1-3, with D hard to call. Trimming left V 8 bases short and J 0 bases short, with 11 bases between. This CDR3 comprises 14 residues. From germline, CDR1 is MNHEY and CDR2 SVGAGI. The CDR3 coding sequence is TGTGCCAGCCGTCGGGTAAACTCTGGAAACACCATATATTTT. Amino acids: CASRRVNSGNTIYF.

This chain links TRBV5-1 with TRBJ1-1; the D is unclear. Per the germline V gene, CDR1 is SGHRS and CDR2 is YFSETQ. The length of the CDR3 is 14 residues. V lost 4 bases to trimming and J lost 4 bases, with 14 bases between them. The DNA of the CDR3 is TGCGCCAGCAGCCCGGGAGTGCTGCCCACTGAAGCTTTCTTT. As protein: CASSPGVLPTEAFF.

This chain links TRBV7-2 with TRBJ2-1; perhaps TRBD2 as D (6 bases). Trimming cost V 5 bases and J 7 bases, with 18 bases left between them. The CDR3 contains 15 residues. CDR1 is SGHTA, CDR2 FQGNSA, per germline. The CDR3 protein is CASSPVIAVRNEQFF. The CDR3 region has the DNA TGTGCCAGCAGCCCCGTAATAGCGGTTCGGAATGAGCAGTTCTTC. The whole variable domain, filled in from reference TRBV7-2 and TRBJ2-1, reads GAGVSQSPSNKVTEKGKDVELRCDPISGHTALYWYRQSLGQGLEFLIYFQGNSAPDKSGLPSDRFSAERTGGSVSTLTIQRTQQEDSAVYLCASSPVIAVRNEQFFGPGTRLTVL.

This clone was picked up a small number of times. The V call is TRBV7-2, the J call TRBJ1-1; D is uncertain. The germline CDR1 and CDR2 sequences are SGHTA and FQGNSA. V was trimmed by 2 bases and J by 6 bases, leaving 10 bases between them. This CDR3 has 13 residues. The CDR3 here is CASSLLLAPEAFF. DNA for the CDR3: TGTGCCAGCAGCTTACTGTTGGCCCCTGAAGCTTTCTTT.

The chain uses TRBV25-1 and TRBJ1-2; D call uncertain. Germline CDR1 reads MGHDK; CDR2 reads SYGVNS. The germline V and J ends were trimmed by 2 bases and 3 bases, with 10 bases remaining between them. The CDR3 length is 14 residues. The DNA of the CDR3 is TGTGCCAGCAGTGAACGCGCTCGGGACTATGGCTACACCTTC. Translation: CASSERARDYGYTF.

V is TRBV19 and J is TRBJ2-5; weak D call: TRBD1 (6 bases). The CDR3 is made up of 16 amino acids. The V gene's germline CDR1 is LNHDA and CDR2 SQIVND (reference sequence). V shed 6 bases and J shed 2 bases, with 19 bases lying between them. CDR3 sequence (DNA): TGTGCCAGTAGCCTCGGGACACCCGGCGGTCAAGAGACCCAGTACTTC. It yields the protein CASSLGTPGGQETQYF.

V is TRBV19 and J is TRBJ1-3; D is unresolved. Germline CDR1 reads LNHDA; CDR2 reads SQIVND (reference sequence). CDR3 length: 15 residues. V was shortened by 7 bases and J by 0 bases, with 13 bases between the two germline ends. CDR3 DNA sequence: TGTGCCAGTACCTCAAGGGAGAGCTCTGGAAACACCATATATTTT. Translation: CASTSRESSGNTIYF.

CDR3 loop: CASRPTSGHYNEQFF. CDR3 nucleotide sequence: TGTGCCAGCAGACCGACTAGCGGGCATTACAATGAGCAGTTCTTC. V is TRBV11-2 and J is TRBJ2-1, with 10 nucleotides matching TRBD2. Per the germline V gene, CDR1 is SGHAT and CDR2 is FQNNGV. The CDR3 spans 15 residues. The V gene end was trimmed by 6 bases and the J gene end by 4 bases; junction bases not matched to a gene: 6.

The chain's CDR3 is CASSQAIAGGKEQYF. CDR3 bases: TGTGCCAGCAGCCAAGCTATAGCGGGAGGCAAAGAGCAGTACTTC. The chain employs TRBV14 and TRBJ2-7; 10 bases are shared with TRBD2. Unmatched junction bases numbered 7, after V lost 1 base and J lost 7 bases. This CDR3 region has 15 residues. Germline CDR1 SGHDN, CDR2 FVKESK.

In its sample, this clone was seen once. This chain connects TRBV11-2 to TRBJ1-3; D perhaps matches TRBD1 (5 bases). V lost 7 bases and J 9 bases, leaving 34 bases between the germline ends. CDR1 is SGHAT, CDR2 FQNNGV, per germline. This CDR3 is built from 19 residues. The CDR3 bases are TGTGCCAGCACCCTAATCGGGGGTAATTGGGCCGGAGAGGTGGGCACCATATATTTT. The encoded protein is CASTLIGGNWAGEVGTIYF.

This clone showed up just once. The chain has TRBV27 and TRBJ1-5; D is uncertain. The CDR3 extends over 14 amino acids. The ends were cut back, 3 bases at V and 4 bases at J, with 10 bases in the middle. CDR1 is MNHEY, CDR2 SMNVEV, per germline (reference sequence). In DNA form, the CDR3 reads TGTGCCAGCAGTTTTCAAGGAGGGAATCAGCCCCAGCATTTT. Amino acids: CASSFQGGNQPQHF.